A single sample is the source of the 23 T cell receptor beta chains below, sequenced in a study of blood T cell repertoires in COVID-19 (dated by TCRdb to about 2020). Preparation of the library involved the immunoSEQ multiplex PCR assay. TCRdb holds this immuneACCESS table with in-frame rearrangements only. Some clones are missing; in checked studies, unresolved V genes explain under half, and the rest has no known cause. Counted in this sample were over 250,000 clones; over 80% of them appeared once. Of the sample, more than 8.5% falls within the top ten clones. Sequencing used PBMCs or T cells enriched from blood (not recorded which). The receptors come from a woman in her late teens or twenties who had recovered from COVID-19.

This chain joins TRBV4-1 and TRBJ2-7; 11 positions match TRBD2. CDR1 is MGHRA, CDR2 YSYEKL, per germline. The CDR3 runs to 15 residues. The V segment lost 2 bases and the J segment 6 bases; nucleotides outside the gene matches: 6. The CDR3 loop reads CASSQLIAGGGEQYF. Written as DNA, the CDR3 is TGCGCCAGCAGCCAATTAATAGCGGGAGGGGGCGAGCAGTACTTC.

The chain uses TRBV10-3 and TRBJ1-2; 9 bases align to TRBD1. Germline V gives CDR1 ENHRY, CDR2 SYGVKD. Germline trimming cut 6 bases from V and 6 bases from J; bases unmatched to any gene: 8. The CDR3 runs to 14 residues. The CDR3 bases are TGTGCCATCAGAGCCGTGACAGGGGGGGATGGCTACACCTTC. This codes for CAIRAVTGGDGYTF.

This chain uses TRBV7-8 with TRBJ1-1; perhaps TRBD1 as D (6 bases). The CDR3 covers 14 residues. The germline CDR1 and CDR2 sequences are SGHVS and FQNEAQ. Trimming took off 5 bases at V and 10 bases at J, with 20 bases between the two ends. The CDR3 region is CASSPQYQGIRAFF. For the CDR3, the DNA is TGTGCCAGCAGCCCACAGTATCAGGGGATACGAGCTTTCTTT.

The chain couples TRBV9 to TRBJ1-2; TRBD1 matches 7 bases. V shed 4 bases, J shed 1 base, and the junction held 13 bases outside the gene matches. Germline V lookup: CDR1 SGDLS, CDR2 YYNGEE. This CDR3 is 17 amino acids long. CDR3 amino acids: CASSRGTAMTINYGYTF. The CDR3 DNA follows: TGTGCCAGCAGCCGAGGGACAGCGATGACGATTAACTATGGCTACACCTTC.

Only one count was recorded for this clone. The chain joins TRBV28 to TRBJ2-5; 8 bases are a match to TRBD2. V lost 6 bases and J lost 5; bases outside the gene matches: 5. The length of the CDR3 is 13 residues. Germline V gene data show CDR1 as MDHEN and CDR2 as SYDVKM. CDR3 in DNA: TGTGCCAGCAGGGGGACTAGTGAGGAGACCCAGTACTTC. Protein: CASRGTSEETQYF. Full variable domain (missing parts from reference TRBV28 and TRBJ2-5): DVKVTQSSRYLVKRTGEKVFLECVQDMDHENMFWYRQDPGLGLRLIYFSYDVKMKEKGDIPEGYSVSREKKERFSLILESASTNQTSMYLCASRGTSEETQYFGPGTRLLVL.

CDR3 region: CASSYTGVGQPQHF. CDR3 sequence (DNA): TGTGCCAGCAGTTACACGGGGGTAGGTCAGCCCCAGCATTTT. The chain has TRBV6-5 and TRBJ1-5; TRBD1 might be the D (5 bases). The V and J ends lost 2 bases and 6 bases respectively, with 11 bases between them. CDR1 and CDR2 from the germline V gene are MNHEY and SVGAGI. This CDR3 has 14 amino acids.

The chain combines TRBV2 with TRBJ1-1; no definite D call. The CDR3 loop spans 12 amino acids. The germline gives CDR1 SNHLY, CDR2 FYNNEI. Trimming removed 3 bases at V and 4 bases at J, with 6 bases between. The CDR3 DNA is TGTGCCAGCAGTGACGTCGGCACTGAAGCTTTCTTT. Its translation: CASSDVGTEAFF. Complete variable domain (other parts from reference TRBV2 and TRBJ1-1): EPEVTQTPSHQVTQMGQEVILRCVPISNHLYFYWYRQILGQKVEFLVSFYNNEISEKSEIFDDQFSVERPDGSNFTLKIRSTKLEDSAMYFCASSDVGTEAFFGQGTRLTVV.

The V gene is TRBV7-2, the J gene TRBJ1-4, with D tentatively TRBD1 (5 bases). Germline CDR1 and CDR2: SGHTA and FQGNSA. The CDR3 runs to 16 residues. Trimming removed 0 bases from V and 7 bases from J, with 15 bases in between. The CDR3, as DNA: TGTGCCAGCAGCTTAGCGCTCGGTCAGGGTGGTGAAAAACTGTTTTTT. Amino acids: CASSLALGQGGEKLFF.

V gene TRBV11-3 combines with J gene TRBJ2-6, with D possibly being TRBD2 (5 bases). This CDR3 spans 15 amino acids. With 3 bases removed from V and 2 bases from J, the gap between germline ends came to 8 bases. The germline CDR1 and CDR2 sequences are SGHNT and YENEEA. The CDR3 nucleotides read TGTGCCAGCAGCTTGGGAGTACCTGGGGCCAACGTCCTGACTTTC. This translates into CASSLGVPGANVLTF.

J is TRBJ2-3 and V is TRBV18, with 10 bases lining up with TRBD2. The germline V gene encodes CDR1 KGHSH and CDR2 LQKENI. The V segment lost 3 bases and the J segment 2 bases; nucleotides outside the gene matches: 8. This CDR3 is 17 amino acids long. The CDR3 protein is CASSPIISGGVTDTQYF. Written as DNA, the CDR3 is TGTGCCAGCTCACCGATTATCAGCGGGGGGGTCACAGATACGCAGTATTTT.

The CDR3 DNA is TGTGCCAGCTCCCCCCGAGGTAGGTCGGGTGAGCAGTTCTTC. It specifies CASSPRGRSGEQFF. The J gene is TRBJ2-1, the V gene TRBV7-9; D remains ambiguous. Germline CDR1 and CDR2: SEHNR and FQNEAQ (reference sequence). V was pared by 8 bases and J by 9 bases, with 20 bases between. The length of the CDR3 is 14 residues.

The J gene is TRBJ1-1, the V gene TRBV5-6, with 7 bases that match TRBD1. Germline CDR1 is SGHDT and CDR2 is YYEEEE. The ends lost 2 bases at V and 5 bases at J; junction bases unmatched: 6. The CDR3 runs to 14 residues. The CDR3 DNA reads TGTGCCAGCAGCTTTCCCAGGGGGTTTACTGAAGCTTTCTTT. Translated, it gives CASSFPRGFTEAFF.

This clone was detected only once. The chain has TRBV7-6 and TRBJ1-6; TRBD1 matches 9 bases. Trimming removed 0 bases from V and 8 bases from J; junction bases left unmatched: 5. Per the germline V gene, CDR1 is SGHVS and CDR2 is FNYEAQ. This CDR3 has 16 residues. CDR3 region: CASSLARTGGDSPLHF. CDR3 nucleotides: TGTGCCAGCAGCTTAGCGAGAACAGGGGGCGATTCACCCCTCCACTTT.

The chain carries TRBV5-3 and TRBJ2-4; 10 bases are a match to TRBD1. TRBV5-3 is marked as an open reading frame, function uncertain. CDR3 size: 16 residues. Trimming at V came to 0 bases and at J to 11 bases, leaving 11 bases not matched to a gene. The CDR3 region is CARSLADRGESGVQYF. CDR3 DNA sequence: TGTGCCAGAAGCTTGGCGGACAGGGGGGAATCGGGCGTTCAGTACTTC.

The chain links TRBV28 to TRBJ2-2; weak D call: TRBD1 (5 bases). Germline lookup yields CDR1 MDHEN and CDR2 SYDVKM. Between the trimmed V and J ends, which lost 4 bases and 3 bases, there was a span of 18 bases. The length of the CDR3 is 17 residues. CDR3 sequence: CASSSLLADRYTGELFF. In nucleotides, the CDR3 is TGTGCCAGCAGTTCCCTTCTCGCTGACAGATACACCGGGGAGCTGTTTTTT.

V and J are TRBV27 and TRBJ2-5; D not certain. CDR1 is MNHEY and CDR2 is SMNVEV in the germline V gene (reference sequence). Trimming cost V 1 base and J 2 bases, with 8 bases left between them. The CDR3 is made up of 14 amino acids. The CDR3 sequence is CASSLWATQETQYF. In DNA, the CDR3 is TGTGCCAGCAGTTTATGGGCCACACAAGAGACCCAGTACTTC.

This clone is a singleton in its sample. V gene TRBV18 combines with J gene TRBJ1-1; a possible D gene is TRBD1 (6 bases). V was shortened by 0 bases and J by 11 bases, with 16 bases between the two germline ends. Germline V lookup: CDR1 KGHSH, CDR2 LQKENI. The CDR3 covers 14 residues. The CDR3 DNA reads TGTGCCAGCTCACCACCGGCATCGGCAGGGGAGGCTTTCTTT. It specifies CASSPPASAGEAFF.

The chain recombines TRBV5-1 with TRBJ1-1, with D perhaps TRBD1 (5 bases). This CDR3 is 21 amino acids long. The germline gives CDR1 SGHRS, CDR2 YFSETQ. Trimming pared 5 bases from V and 2 bases from J, leaving 34 bases between. CDR3 nucleotide sequence: TGCGCCAGCAGACATACCAGGGTTTCAGGGAATCTTGGTCCGGAAAACACTGAAGCTTTCTTT. This encodes CASRHTRVSGNLGPENTEAFF.

The chain has TRBV2 and TRBJ2-1; the D gene is possibly TRBD2 (5 bases). Germline V gives CDR1 SNHLY, CDR2 FYNNEI. There are 13 residues in the CDR3. The V end was cut by 3 bases, the J end by 9 bases, with 12 bases between. CDR3 region: CASSDNGGSEQFF. The CDR3 bases are TGTGCCAGCAGTGACAATGGTGGGAGTGAGCAGTTCTTC. The full variable domain, completed using reference TRBV2 and TRBJ2-1, is EPEVTQTPSHQVTQMGQEVILRCVPISNHLYFYWYRQILGQKVEFLVSFYNNEISEKSEIFDDQFSVERPDGSNFTLKIRSTKLEDSAMYFCASSDNGGSEQFFGPGTRLTVL.

In nucleotides, the CDR3 is TGTGCCAGCTCACCAAATACAGGGGCTTCGGGAAACACCATATATTTT. This gives the protein CASSPNTGASGNTIYF. This chain uses TRBV18 with TRBJ1-3, with TRBD1 matching over 7 bases. The CDR3 consists of 16 residues. Unmatched junction bases numbered 8, after V lost 2 bases and J lost 4 bases. CDR1 KGHSH and CDR2 LQKENI come from the germline V gene.

CDR3 bases: TGTGCCAGCAGCTTCGGCAGGGACACCGGGGAGCTGTTTTTT. Translated: CASSFGRDTGELFF. The rearrangement links TRBV7-2 to TRBJ2-2, with D possibly matching TRBD1 (5 bases). Germline V lookup: CDR1 SGHTA, CDR2 FQGNSA. V lost 3 bases, J lost 3 bases, and 8 bases lay in between. This CDR3 comprises 14 residues.

V and J are TRBV9 and TRBJ1-4; D gene ambiguous. The CDR3 extends over 15 amino acids. Germline V CDR1 and CDR2: SGDLS, YYNGEE. Trimming took 0 bases from V and 8 from J, leaving 14 bases between them. CDR3 bases: TGTGCCAGCAGCGTAGGGGCACGAATCAACGAAAAACTGTTTTTT. Its protein product is CASSVGARINEKLFF.

J is TRBJ2-7 and V is TRBV28; 9 bases match TRBD1. This CDR3 spans 15 amino acids. The V and J ends lost 2 bases and 9 bases, in that order; junction bases with no gene match: 11. The V gene's germline CDR1 is MDHEN and CDR2 SYDVKM. The CDR3 DNA sequence: TGTGCCAGCAGTTTAGTTGGGACAGGGAGCCTCTGGCAGTACTTC. Residues: CASSLVGTGSLWQYF.